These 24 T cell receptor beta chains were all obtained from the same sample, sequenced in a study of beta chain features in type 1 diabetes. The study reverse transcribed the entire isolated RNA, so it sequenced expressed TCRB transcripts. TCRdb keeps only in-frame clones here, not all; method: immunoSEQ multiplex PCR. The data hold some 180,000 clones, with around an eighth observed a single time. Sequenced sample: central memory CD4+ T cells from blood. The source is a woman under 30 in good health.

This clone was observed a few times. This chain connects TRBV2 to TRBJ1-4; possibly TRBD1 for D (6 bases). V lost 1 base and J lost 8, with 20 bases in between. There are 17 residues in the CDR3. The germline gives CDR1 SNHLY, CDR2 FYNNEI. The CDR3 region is CASSEGYGQRSREKLFF. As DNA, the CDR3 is TGTGCCAGCAGTGAAGGCTATGGACAGCGCAGCAGAGAAAAACTGTTTTTT.

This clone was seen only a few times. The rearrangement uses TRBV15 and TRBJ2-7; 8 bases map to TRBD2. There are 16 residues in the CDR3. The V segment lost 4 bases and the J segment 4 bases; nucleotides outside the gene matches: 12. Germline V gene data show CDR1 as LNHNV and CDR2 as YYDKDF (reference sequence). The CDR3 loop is CATSTDSGRLDYEQYF. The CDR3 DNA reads TGTGCCACCAGCACTGACAGCGGGAGACTTGATTACGAGCAGTACTTC.

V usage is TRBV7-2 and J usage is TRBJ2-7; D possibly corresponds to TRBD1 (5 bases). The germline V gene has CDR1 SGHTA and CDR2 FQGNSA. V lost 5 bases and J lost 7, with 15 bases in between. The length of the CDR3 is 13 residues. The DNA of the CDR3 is TGTGCCAGCAGCCCTGGGCAGGGAAGGGAGCAGTACTTC. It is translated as CASSPGQGREQYF. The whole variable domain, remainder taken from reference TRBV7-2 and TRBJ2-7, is GAGVSQSPSNKVTEKGKDVELRCDPISGHTALYWYRQSLGQGLEFLIYFQGNSAPDKSGLPSDRFSAERTGGSVSTLTIQRTQQEDSAVYLCASSPGQGREQYFGPGTRLTVT.

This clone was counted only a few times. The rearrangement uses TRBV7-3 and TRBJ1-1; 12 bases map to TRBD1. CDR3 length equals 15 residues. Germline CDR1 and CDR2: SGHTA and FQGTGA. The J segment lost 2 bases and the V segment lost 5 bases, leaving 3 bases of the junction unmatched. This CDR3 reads CASSRDRGPNTEAFF. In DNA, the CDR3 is TGTGCCAGCAGCAGGGACAGGGGGCCAAACACTGAAGCTTTCTTT.

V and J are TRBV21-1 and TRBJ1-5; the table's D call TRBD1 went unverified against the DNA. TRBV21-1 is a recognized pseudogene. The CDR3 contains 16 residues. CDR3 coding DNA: TGTGCCAGCAGCCGCCCTTATCAGGGGTGCAATCAGCCCCAGCATTTT. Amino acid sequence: CASSRPYQGCNQPQHF.

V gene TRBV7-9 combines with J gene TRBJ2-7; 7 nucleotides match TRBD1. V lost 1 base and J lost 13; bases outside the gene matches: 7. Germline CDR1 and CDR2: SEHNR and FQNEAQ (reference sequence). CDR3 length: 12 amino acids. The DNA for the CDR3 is TGTGCCAGCAGCTTAGGGGAGACAGGGAAATACTTC. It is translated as CASSLGETGKYF. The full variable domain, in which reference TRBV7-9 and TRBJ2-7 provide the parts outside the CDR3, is DTGVSQNPRHKITKRGQNVTFRCDPISEHNRLYWYRQTLGQGPEFLTYFQNEAQLEKSRLLSDRFSAERPKGSFSTLEIQRTEQGDSAMYLCASSLGETGKYFGPGTRLTVT.

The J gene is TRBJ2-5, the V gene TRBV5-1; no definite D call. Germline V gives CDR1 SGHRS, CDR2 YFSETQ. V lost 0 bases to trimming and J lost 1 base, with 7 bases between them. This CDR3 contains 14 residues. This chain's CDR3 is CASSLDTGQETQYF. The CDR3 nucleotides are TGCGCCAGCAGCTTGGATACCGGCCAAGAGACCCAGTACTTC.

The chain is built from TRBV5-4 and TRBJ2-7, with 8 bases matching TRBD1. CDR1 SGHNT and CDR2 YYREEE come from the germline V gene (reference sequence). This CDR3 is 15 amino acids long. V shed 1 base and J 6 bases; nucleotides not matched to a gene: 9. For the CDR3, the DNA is TGTGCCAGCAGCTTGCTGACAGGGGTGCCTGCCGAGCAGTACTTC. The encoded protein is CASSLLTGVPAEQYF.

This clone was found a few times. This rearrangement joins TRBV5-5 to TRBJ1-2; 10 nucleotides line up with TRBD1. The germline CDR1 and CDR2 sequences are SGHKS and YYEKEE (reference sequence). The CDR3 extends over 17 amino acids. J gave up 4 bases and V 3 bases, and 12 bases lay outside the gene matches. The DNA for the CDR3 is TGTGCCAGCAGCTCGTCCCGGGACAGGGGACGTACCTATGGCTACACCTTC. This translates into CASSSSRDRGRTYGYTF.

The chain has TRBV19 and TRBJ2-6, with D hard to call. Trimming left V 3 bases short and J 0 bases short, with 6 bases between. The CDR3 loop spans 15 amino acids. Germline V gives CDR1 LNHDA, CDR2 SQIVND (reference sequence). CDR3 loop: CASSIPRSGANVLTF. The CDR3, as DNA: TGTGCCAGTAGTATCCCCCGCTCTGGGGCCAACGTCCTGACTTTC.

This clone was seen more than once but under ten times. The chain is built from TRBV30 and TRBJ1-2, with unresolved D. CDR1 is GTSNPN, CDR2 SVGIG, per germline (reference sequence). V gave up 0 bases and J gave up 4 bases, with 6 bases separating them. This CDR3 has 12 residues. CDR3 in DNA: TGTGCCTGGAGTGTACAAGTCTATGGCTACACCTTC. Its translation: CAWSVQVYGYTF.

For the CDR3, the DNA is TGTGCCAGCATGACGACAGGGGGTTACACCGGGGAGCTGTTTTTT. Protein: CASMTTGGYTGELFF. The J gene is TRBJ2-2, the V gene TRBV6-1; 9 nucleotides align to TRBD1. The germline gives CDR1 MNHNS, CDR2 SASEGT. This CDR3 region has 15 residues. The ends lost 7 bases at V and 3 bases at J; junction bases unmatched: 6.

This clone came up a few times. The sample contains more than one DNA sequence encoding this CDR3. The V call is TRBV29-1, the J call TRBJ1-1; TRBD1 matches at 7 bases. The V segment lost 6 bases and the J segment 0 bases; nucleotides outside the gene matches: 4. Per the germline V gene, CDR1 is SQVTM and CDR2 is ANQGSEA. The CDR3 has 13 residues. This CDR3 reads CSVYRGLNTEAFF. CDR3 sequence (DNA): TGCAGCGTCTACAGGGGTCTGAACACTGAAGCTTTCTTT.

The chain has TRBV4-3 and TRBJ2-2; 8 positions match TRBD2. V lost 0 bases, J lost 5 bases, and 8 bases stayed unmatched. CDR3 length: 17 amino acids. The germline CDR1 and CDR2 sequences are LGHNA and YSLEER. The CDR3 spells CASSQDLTGGPTGELFF. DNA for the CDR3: TGCGCCAGCAGCCAAGATCTAACGGGAGGGCCGACCGGGGAGCTGTTTTTT.

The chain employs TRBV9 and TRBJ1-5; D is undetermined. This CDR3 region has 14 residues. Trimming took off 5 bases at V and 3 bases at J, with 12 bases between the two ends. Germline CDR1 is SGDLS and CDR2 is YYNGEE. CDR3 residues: CASSAEGNNQPQHF. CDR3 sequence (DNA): TGTGCCAGCAGTGCGGAGGGAAACAATCAGCCCCAGCATTTT.

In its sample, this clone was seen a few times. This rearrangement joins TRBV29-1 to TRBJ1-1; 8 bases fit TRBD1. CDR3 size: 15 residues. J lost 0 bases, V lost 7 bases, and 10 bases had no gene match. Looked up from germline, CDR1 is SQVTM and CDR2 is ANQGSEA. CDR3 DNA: TGCAGCGCCGCCGGACAGGGTCTCATGAACACTGAAGCTTTCTTT. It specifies CSAAGQGLMNTEAFF.

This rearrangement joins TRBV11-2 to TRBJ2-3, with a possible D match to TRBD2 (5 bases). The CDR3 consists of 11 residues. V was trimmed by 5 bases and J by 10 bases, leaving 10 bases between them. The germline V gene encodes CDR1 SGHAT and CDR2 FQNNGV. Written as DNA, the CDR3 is TGTGCCAGCAGCCTAGGACTCGCGCAGTATTTT. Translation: CASSLGLAQYF. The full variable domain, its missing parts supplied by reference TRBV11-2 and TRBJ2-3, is EAGVAQSPRYKIIEKRQSVAFWCNPISGHATLYWYQQILGQGPKLLIQFQNNGVVDDSQLPKDRFSAERLKGVDSTLKIQPAKLEDSAVYLCASSLGLAQYFGPGTRLTVL.

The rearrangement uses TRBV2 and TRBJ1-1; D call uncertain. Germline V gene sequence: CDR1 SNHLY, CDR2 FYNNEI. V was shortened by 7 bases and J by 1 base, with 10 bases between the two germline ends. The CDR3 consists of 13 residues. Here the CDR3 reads CASTLDRNTEAFF. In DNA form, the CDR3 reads TGTGCCAGCACCCTAGACCGGAACACTGAAGCTTTCTTT.

Here the CDR3 reads CASSGQPRSNEQFF. CDR3 bases: TGTGCCAGCAGCGGACAGCCACGTAGCAATGAGCAGTTCTTC. The V and J genes are TRBV2 and TRBJ2-1, with D possibly matching TRBD1 (6 bases). V lost 6 bases to trimming and J lost 6 bases, with 15 bases between them. CDR1 is SNHLY, CDR2 FYNNEI, per germline. The CDR3 loop spans 14 amino acids.

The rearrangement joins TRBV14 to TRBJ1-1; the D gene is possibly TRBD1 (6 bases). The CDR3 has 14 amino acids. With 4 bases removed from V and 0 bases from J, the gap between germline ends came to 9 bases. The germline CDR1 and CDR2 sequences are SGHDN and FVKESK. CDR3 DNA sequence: TGTGCCAGCAGCCGTTGGACAGTGAACACTGAAGCTTTCTTT. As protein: CASSRWTVNTEAFF.

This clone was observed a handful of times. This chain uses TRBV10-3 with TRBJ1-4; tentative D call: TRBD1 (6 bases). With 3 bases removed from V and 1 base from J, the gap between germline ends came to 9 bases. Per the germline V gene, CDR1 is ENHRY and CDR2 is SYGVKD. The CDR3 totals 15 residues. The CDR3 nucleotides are TGTGCCATCAGTGAAGGCAGGGGAACTAATGAAAAACTGTTTTTT. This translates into CAISEGRGTNEKLFF.

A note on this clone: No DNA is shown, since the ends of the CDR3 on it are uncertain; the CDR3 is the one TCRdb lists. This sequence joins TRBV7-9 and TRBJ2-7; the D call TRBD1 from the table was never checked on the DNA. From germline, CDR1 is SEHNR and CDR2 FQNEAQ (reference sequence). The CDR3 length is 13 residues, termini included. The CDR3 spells CASSLVGRGSLDF.

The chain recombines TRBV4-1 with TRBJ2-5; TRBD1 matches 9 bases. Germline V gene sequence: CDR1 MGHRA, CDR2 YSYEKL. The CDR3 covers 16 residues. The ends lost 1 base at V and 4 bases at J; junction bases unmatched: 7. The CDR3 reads CASSQGGTGRAETQYF. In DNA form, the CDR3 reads TGCGCCAGCAGCCAAGGGGGGACAGGGAGGGCAGAGACCCAGTACTTC.

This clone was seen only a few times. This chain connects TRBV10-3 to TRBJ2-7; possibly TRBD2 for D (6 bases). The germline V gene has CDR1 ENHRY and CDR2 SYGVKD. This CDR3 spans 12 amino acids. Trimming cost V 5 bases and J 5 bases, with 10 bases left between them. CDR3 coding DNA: TGTGCCATCAGTAATGGAGGGGACGAGCAGTACTTC. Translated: CAISNGGDEQYF.